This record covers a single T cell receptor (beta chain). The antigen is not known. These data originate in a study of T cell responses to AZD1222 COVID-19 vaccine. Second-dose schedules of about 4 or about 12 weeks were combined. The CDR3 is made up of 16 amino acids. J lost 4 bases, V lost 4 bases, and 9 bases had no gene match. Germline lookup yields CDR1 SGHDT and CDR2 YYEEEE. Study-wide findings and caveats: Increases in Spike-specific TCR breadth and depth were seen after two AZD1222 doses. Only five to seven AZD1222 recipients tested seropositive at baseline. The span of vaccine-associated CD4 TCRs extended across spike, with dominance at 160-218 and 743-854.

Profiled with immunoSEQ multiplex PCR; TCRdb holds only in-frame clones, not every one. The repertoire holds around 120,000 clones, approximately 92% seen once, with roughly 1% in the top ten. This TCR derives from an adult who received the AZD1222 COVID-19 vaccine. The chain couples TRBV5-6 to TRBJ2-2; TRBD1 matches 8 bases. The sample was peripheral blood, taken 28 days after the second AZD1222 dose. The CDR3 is CASSPTGTGITGELFF. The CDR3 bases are TGTGCCAGCAGCCCGACCGGGACAGGAATCACCGGGGAGCTGTTTTTT.